A single sample is the source of the 22 T cell receptor gamma chains below, sequenced in a study of in vitro expanded adult blood gammadelta T cells. TCRdb reanalysed the 5' RACE reads with CATT. The sample has around 120 gamma-chain clones; roughly 7.8% are singletons. After expansion, live CD3+ TCRgammadelta+ Vgamma9+ Vdelta2+ T cells were FACS-sorted. Before expansion, PBMC got 1 uM zoledronate for one day and were washed three times. IL-2 was replenished every 3 to 4 days during a 14-day expansion. The antigens for these receptors are not known. The sample here was gamma-delta T cells from peripheral blood expanded in culture, taken from an in vitro culture stimulated with zoledronate. These receptor sequences come from an adult in good health.

This clone is termed large. V usage is TRGV9 and J usage is TRGJ1 or TRGJ2. The CDR3 length is 15 residues. V trimming: 4 bases; J trimming: 7 bases; junction bases outside the gene matches: 16. The V gene's germline CDR1 is GITISATS and CDR2 ISYDGTV (reference sequence). The CDR3 DNA sequence: TGTGCCTTGTGGGATGAGGAGGGTCCACGGTATAAGAAACTCTTT. This gives the protein CALWDEEGPRYKKLF.

This clone is termed hyperexpanded. Other DNA variants within this sample encode the same CDR3. This sequence joins TRGV9 and TRGJP. The CDR3 covers 16 residues. After removal of 1 base from V and 7 bases from J, the junction contained 4 bases not matched to a gene. Germline V CDR1 and CDR2: GITISATS, ISYDGTV (reference sequence). CDR3 residues: CALWEVRELGKKIKVF. CDR3 nucleotide sequence: TGTGCCTTGTGGGAGGTAAGGGAGTTGGGCAAAAAAATCAAGGTATTT.

By frequency in the sample, this clone is hyperexpanded. The gene calls are TRGV10 and TRGJ1 or TRGJ2. TRGV10 is flagged as an ORF with uncertain function. J lost 9 bases, V lost 7 bases, and 1 base had no gene match. The CDR3 spans 9 residues. As DNA, the CDR3 is TGTGCTGCGTGGTTTAAGAAACTCTTT. Amino acid sequence: CAAWFKKLF.

By sample fraction, this clone is large. Other nucleotide sequences in the sample specify the same CDR3. This rearrangement joins TRGV9 to TRGJP. Losses at the gene ends were 1 base for V and 4 bases for J; bases not matched to a gene: 1. In germline, CDR1 is GITISATS, CDR2 ISYDGTV (reference sequence). The CDR3 totals 16 residues. Here the CDR3 DNA reads TGTGCCTTGTGGGAGGTCCAAGAGTTGGGCAAAAAAATCAAGGTATTT. Protein product: CALWEVQELGKKIKVF.

As for this clone: A far more abundant clone sits one base away, making this likely a read error. V usage is TRGV9 and J usage is TRGJP. CDR3 size: 16 residues. Germline V gene lookup returns CDR1 GITISATS and CDR2 ISYDGTV (reference sequence). For the CDR3, the DNA is TGTGCCTTGTGGGAGGTGCGGGAGTTGGACAAAAAAATCAAGGTATTT. Protein product: CALWEVRELDKKIKVF.

In this sample, this clone turned up a few times. TCRdb assigns this DNA the protein of a much larger clone, which departs from its translation at residue 5; this likely reflects a read error, and the protein shown comes from translating the DNA. The rearrangement joins TRGV9 to TRGJP. Germline V gene sequence: CDR1 GITISATS, CDR2 ISYDGTV (reference sequence). Trimming at V came to 5 bases and at J to 6 bases, leaving 10 bases not matched to a gene. The length of the CDR3 is 17 residues. The chain's CDR3 is CALWVAGGELGKKIKVF. CDR3 bases: TGTGCCTTGTGGGTGGCTGGGGGAGAGTTGGGCAAAAAAATCAAGGTATTT.

This clone is hyperexpanded (1% or more) within its sample. The chain recombines TRGV9 with TRGJP. CDR3 length: 18 amino acids. The V segment lost 2 bases and the J segment 2 bases; nucleotides outside the gene matches: 6. The germline V gene has CDR1 GITISATS and CDR2 ISYDGTV (reference sequence). The CDR3 spells CALWEASRQELGKKIKVF. The CDR3 nucleotides are TGTGCCTTGTGGGAGGCGTCTAGGCAAGAGTTGGGCAAAAAAATCAAGGTATTT.

By its share, this clone is large (0.1 to 1%). The gene calls are TRGV9 and TRGJP. J was trimmed by 4 bases and V by 1 base; bases with no gene match: 4. Germline values: CDR1 GITISATS, CDR2 ISYDGTV (reference sequence). CDR3 length: 17 residues. CDR3 loop: CALWEVTQELGKKIKVF. The DNA for the CDR3 is TGTGCCTTGTGGGAGGTTACACAAGAGTTGGGCAAAAAAATCAAGGTATTT.

This clone is large in the sample. This chain joins TRGV9 and TRGJ1 or TRGJ2. CDR1 is GITISATS, CDR2 ISYDGTV, per germline (reference sequence). The CDR3 has 9 residues. The trim removed 2 bases at V and 11 bases at J, leaving 0 bases unmatched. Written as DNA, the CDR3 is TGTGCCTTGTGGGAGGAGAAACTCTTT. Translated, it gives CALWEEKLF.

This clone is termed hyperexpanded. The same CDR3 is also encoded by other DNA sequences in this sample. This chain connects TRGV9 to TRGJP. Trimming cost V 2 bases and J 4 bases; bases outside gene matches: 2. This CDR3 region has 16 residues. Germline assignment: CDR1 GITISATS and CDR2 ISYDGTV (reference sequence). CDR3 loop: CALWEGQELGKKIKVF. DNA for the CDR3: TGTGCCTTGTGGGAGGGTCAAGAGTTGGGCAAAAAAATCAAGGTATTT.

This clone is labeled as large. Since a much larger clone is just one base distant, this may be a read error. The chain links TRGV9 to TRGJP. This CDR3 spans 16 amino acids. Germline CDR1 is GITISATS and CDR2 is ISYDGTV (reference sequence). V gave up 0 bases and J gave up 5 bases; unmatched junction bases: 1. The CDR3 nucleotides read TGTGCCTTGTGGGAGGTGAAAGAGTTGGGCAAAAAAATCAAGGTATTT. Its protein is CALWEVKELGKKIKVF.

This clone is deemed large. This may come from a read error, since a much larger clone is one base off. Other DNA sequences from this sample encode an identical CDR3 as well. The chain employs TRGV9 and TRGJP. V lost 2 bases to trimming and J lost 4 bases; unmatched junction nucleotides: 2. The CDR3 totals 16 residues. Germline V gives CDR1 GITISATS, CDR2 ISYDGTV (reference sequence). CDR3 sequence (DNA): TGTGCCTTGTGGGAGGCCCAAGAGTTGGGCAAAAAAATCAAGGTATTT. Its protein product is CALWEAQELGKKIKVF.

By its share, this clone is large. The chain uses TRGV9 and TRGJP. The CDR3 runs 17 residues. V shed 3 bases, J shed 4 bases, and the junction held 6 bases outside the gene matches. Germline V CDR1 and CDR2: GITISATS, ISYDGTV (reference sequence). DNA for the CDR3: TGTGCCTTGTGGGAGTCCCAACAAGAGTTGGGCAAAAAAATCAAGGTATTT. This gives the protein CALWESQQELGKKIKVF.

To note about this clone: A far larger clone is one nucleotide away, so this likely arose from a read error. This chain links TRGV9 with TRGJ1 or TRGJ2. Germline V gives CDR1 GITISATS, CDR2 ISYDGTV (reference sequence). The J segment lost 0 bases and the V segment lost 1 base, leaving 18 bases of the junction unmatched. This CDR3 region has 19 residues. CDR3 sequence (DNA): TGTGCCTTGTGGGAGGTTATTACCCACAAATCCTTGAATTATTATAAGAAACTCTTT. It translates to CALWEVITHKSLNYYKKLF.

Concerning this clone itself: TCRdb's protein for this DNA is that of a much larger clone and differs from the translation at residue 11, likely a read error; the protein shown is the DNA translation. The V and J genes are TRGV9 and TRGJP. Germline CDR1 reads GITISATS; CDR2 reads ISYDGTV (reference sequence). This CDR3 has 17 amino acids. The CDR3 loop reads CALWEPTQELDKKIKVF. In nucleotides, the CDR3 is TGTGCCTTGTGGGAGCCGACTCAAGAGTTGGACAAAAAAATCAAGGTATTT.

A remark on this clone: The protein held in TCRdb is that of a much larger clone and does not match this DNA's translation at residue 11, likely because of a read error; the protein shown is translated from the DNA. The chain employs TRGV9 and TRGJP. Germline V lookup: CDR1 GITISATS, CDR2 ISYDGTV (reference sequence). The CDR3 sequence is 17 residues long. This CDR3 reads CALWEVQGELDKKIKVF. DNA of the CDR3: TGTGCCTTGTGGGAGGTGCAGGGCGAGTTGGACAAAAAAATCAAGGTATTT.

Turning to this clone: One base separates it from a far larger clone, so it is likely a read error. The CDR3 nucleotides are TGTGCCTTGTGGGAGGTTATTTCCCACAAATCCTTGAATTATCATAAGAAACTCTTT. Protein product: CALWEVISHKSLNYHKKLF. The chain couples TRGV9 to TRGJ1 or TRGJ2. The CDR3 is made up of 19 amino acids. Germline V gene data show CDR1 as GITISATS and CDR2 as ISYDGTV (reference sequence).

This clone came up a few times. A far larger clone is only one base removed, so a read error is likely. The same CDR3 arises from other DNA sequences in this sample as well. The V call is TRGV9, the J call TRGJP. CDR3 length: 17 residues. The germline CDR1 and CDR2 sequences are GITISATS and ISYDGTV (reference sequence). The CDR3 protein is CALWEVQKELGKKIKVF. CDR3 in DNA: TGTGCTTTGTGGGAGGTGCAGAAGGAGTTGGGCAAAAAAATCAAGGTATTT.

Judged by abundance, this clone is hyperexpanded. This sequence joins TRGV10 and TRGJP2. TRGV10 is an ORF, with its function uncertain. With V trimmed by 8 bases and J by 3 bases, 16 bases remained unmatched. The length of the CDR3 is 17 residues. The DNA of the CDR3 is TGTGCTGCGTGGGCCCCACCGGAGATCCGTAGTGATTGGATCAAGACGTTT. It translates to CAAWAPPEIRSDWIKTF.

This clone is labeled as large. In DNA, the CDR3 is TGTGCCTTGTGGGAGACAATGCAAGAGTTGGGCAAAAAAATCAAGGTATTT. Protein product: CALWETMQELGKKIKVF. V usage is TRGV9 and J usage is TRGJP. Germline V gene sequence: CDR1 GITISATS, CDR2 ISYDGTV (reference sequence). The CDR3 totals 17 residues. The junction had 5 bases not matched to a gene; V was cut back by 3 bases and J by 3 bases.

This clone was counted a few times. The chain links TRGV9 to TRGJP. Germline assignment: CDR1 GITISATS and CDR2 ISYDGTV (reference sequence). V trimming: 3 bases; J trimming: 9 bases; junction bases outside the gene matches: 11. CDR3 length: 17 residues. The CDR3 loop is CALWEPPPVLGKKIKVF. In nucleotides, the CDR3 is TGTGCCTTGTGGGAGCCTCCCCCGGTGTTGGGCAAAAAAATCAAGGTATTT.

As to this clone: It differs at one base from a far larger clone, so likely a read error. Different DNA sequences within this sample yield the same CDR3. The chain is built from TRGV9 and TRGJP. This CDR3 comprises 17 residues. J gave up 7 bases and V 1 base, and 7 bases lay outside the gene matches. Germline V gene lookup returns CDR1 GITISATS and CDR2 ISYDGTV (reference sequence). CDR3 residues: CALWEVQKELGKKIKVF. The CDR3 DNA reads TGTGCCTTGTGGGAGGTACAGAAGGAGTTGGGCAAAAAAATCAAGGTATTT.